Sequencing of this TCR beta chain was carried out in a study of T cells in Graves' hyperthyroidism and ophthalmopathy. This clonotype occurred many times. RNA transcripts served as the template for amplifying TCR beta CDR3 regions. During a first-round RT-PCR of the TCR CDR3, the HTBI primer set was used. TCRdb re-called the multiplex PCR reads through MiXCR, storing one row per CDR3 protein. The sample lists more than 500,000 distinct CDR3 sequences, about 14% occurring once. The CDR3 contains 15 residues. The V segment lost 3 bases and the J segment 4 bases; nucleotides outside the gene matches: 6. Germline V gene data show CDR1 as LNHDA and CDR2 as SQIVND (reference sequence). Any patient presenting with uncontrolled infection, other autoimmune disease, pregnancy or lactation was left out.

This rearrangement joins TRBV19 to TRBJ1-2; 9 bases match TRBD1. This receptor was identified in a woman in her thirties or forties with Graves' ophthalmopathy. Material: blood. CDR3 protein: CASSIRDRVTYGYTF. The CDR3 bases are TGTGCCAGTAGTATCCGGGACAGGGTTACCTATGGCTACACCTTC.